The 21 T cell receptor beta chains given below trace back to one sample, sequenced in a study of blood T cell repertoires in COVID-19. The data were produced by immunoSEQ multiplex PCR, yet TCRdb's version contains in-frame clones alone and is incomplete. Of some 200,000 clones in the sample, about 75% were seen once. The sequencing sample was made of peripheral blood. Every receptor here comes from a woman in her 70s with acute or convalescent COVID-19.

This chain links TRBV5-1 with TRBJ1-4, with TRBD1 as a possible D gene (5 bases). With 7 bases removed from V and 5 bases from J, the gap between germline ends came to 18 bases. The CDR3 extends over 15 amino acids. Germline V gene sequence: CDR1 SGHRS, CDR2 YFSETQ. DNA for the CDR3: TGCGCCAGCGCCTGGAATCGCGGGGGGAATGAAAAACTGTTTTTT. Amino acid sequence: CASAWNRGGNEKLFF.

This chain connects TRBV11-2 to TRBJ2-7; perhaps TRBD2 as D (5 bases). The ends were cut back, 2 bases at V and 4 bases at J, with 15 bases in the middle. The CDR3 is 15 residues long. Germline values: CDR1 SGHAT, CDR2 FQNNGV. CDR3 protein: CASSLLSGNLYEQYF. CDR3 DNA: TGTGCCAGCAGCTTACTCTCCGGGAACCTATACGAGCAGTACTTC.

J is TRBJ1-4 and V is TRBV19; 7 bases align to TRBD1. The CDR3 sequence is 12 residues long. The V and J ends lost 9 bases and 14 bases, in that order; junction bases with no gene match: 12. The V gene's germline CDR1 is LNHDA and CDR2 SQIVND (reference sequence). The CDR3 here is CASTGARTGLFF. The CDR3 nucleotides are TGTGCCAGCACAGGGGCCCGGACCGGGCTGTTTTTT.

This chain joins TRBV18 and TRBJ2-5, with TRBD2 matching 7 bases. Germline V CDR1 and CDR2: KGHSH, LQKENI. The V gene end was trimmed by 4 bases and the J gene end by 2 bases; junction bases not matched to a gene: 10. This CDR3 spans 16 amino acids. CDR3 loop: CASSRRPASGQETQYF. The CDR3 coding sequence is TGTGCCAGCTCACGAAGGCCGGCTAGCGGACAAGAGACCCAGTACTTC.

The chain links TRBV24-1 to TRBJ2-5; 7 bases align to TRBD2. The trim removed 2 bases at V and 8 bases at J, leaving 4 bases unmatched. This CDR3 comprises 13 residues. CDR1 is KGHDR, CDR2 SFDVKD, per germline. The CDR3 region is CATSDSWGGTQYF. CDR3 DNA sequence: TGTGCCACCAGTGATTCGTGGGGGGGAACCCAGTACTTC.

The rearrangement joins TRBV5-1 to TRBJ2-7; D remains ambiguous. The ends were cut back, 0 bases at V and 5 bases at J, with 15 bases in the middle. Germline V gene lookup returns CDR1 SGHRS and CDR2 YFSETQ. The CDR3 contains 15 residues. The DNA of the CDR3 is TGCGCCAGCAGCTTGGAACCGAGCTCCCTGGACGAGCAGTACTTC. Its protein is CASSLEPSSLDEQYF. Supplemented by reference TRBV5-1 and TRBJ2-7, the full variable domain reads KAGVTQTPRYLIKTRGQQVTLSCSPISGHRSVSWYQQTPGQGLQFLFEYFSETQRNKGNFPGRFSGRQFSNSRSEMNVSTLELGDSALYLCASSLEPSSLDEQYFGPGTRLTVT.

The DNA of the CDR3 is TGTGCCAGCAGCCATCCGGGACTAGCCTGGGATACGCAGTATTTT. It is translated as CASSHPGLAWDTQYF. The chain uses TRBV3-1 (or the pseudogene TRBV3-2) and TRBJ2-3; 9 nucleotides line up with TRBD2. V was clipped by 3 bases and J by 6 bases; unmatched bases: 7. This CDR3 has 15 residues. In germline, CDR1 is LGHDT, CDR2 YNNKEL (reference sequence).

In the case of this clone: The junction shows a germline mismatch at one end, possibly a read error. The chain joins TRBV15 to TRBJ2-7, with 14 nucleotides matching TRBD2. The CDR3 is 17 residues long. Germline lookup yields CDR1 LNHNV and CDR2 YYDKDF (reference sequence). Here the CDR3 reads CATSKGTSGSGESLQAF. The CDR3 coding sequence is TGTGCCACCAGCAAGGGGACTAGCGGGAGTGGTGAGTCTCTGCAGGCCTTC.

The CDR3 spells CATSTWAGELFF. The CDR3 nucleotides are TGTGCCACCAGCACGTGGGCTGGGGAGCTGTTTTTT. The chain uses TRBV15 and TRBJ2-2; D is unresolved. V was trimmed by 4 bases and J by 8 bases, leaving 8 bases between them. Germline V CDR1 and CDR2: LNHNV, YYDKDF (reference sequence). The CDR3 totals 12 residues.

This clone was picked up one time. The chain is built from TRBV5-1 and TRBJ1-4; 9 bases line up with TRBD1. The germline CDR1 and CDR2 sequences are SGHRS and YFSETQ. The junction had 11 bases not matched to a gene; V was cut back by 0 bases and J by 8 bases. This CDR3 is built from 17 residues. The CDR3: CASSLEVAGTGFEKLFF. CDR3 sequence (DNA): TGCGCCAGCAGCTTGGAAGTCGCCGGGACAGGGTTCGAAAAACTGTTTTTT.

This clone was picked up one time. V gene TRBV5-1 combines with J gene TRBJ1-2; 8 nucleotides line up with TRBD1. Germline CDR1 and CDR2: SGHRS and YFSETQ. The trim removed 2 bases at V and 8 bases at J, leaving 5 bases unmatched. The CDR3 consists of 13 residues. CDR3 residues: CASSLSGGSGYTF. The DNA for the CDR3 is TGCGCCAGCAGCTTATCAGGGGGCAGCGGCTACACCTTC.

The chain is built from TRBV5-6 and TRBJ1-2; D gene uncertain. Trimming took off 4 bases at V and 7 bases at J, with 14 bases between the two ends. The CDR3 covers 13 residues. Germline V gene data show CDR1 as SGHDT and CDR2 as YYEEEE. The chain's CDR3 is CASSIPGRAGYTF. CDR3 sequence (DNA): TGTGCCAGCAGCATACCCGGGAGGGCTGGCTACACCTTC.

CDR3 nucleotides: TGTGCCAGCAACGCAGGAAGCTCCTATAATTCACCCCTCCACTTT. Protein: CASNAGSSYNSPLHF. The chain is built from TRBV3-1 (or the pseudogene TRBV3-2) and TRBJ1-6; D call uncertain. The CDR3 runs 15 residues. Trimming removed 7 bases at V and 0 bases at J, with 10 bases between. CDR1 and CDR2 (germline): LGHDT, YNNKEL (reference sequence).

The V gene is TRBV7-9, the J gene TRBJ1-1; tentative D call: TRBD1 (6 bases). This CDR3 region has 11 residues. Germline V lookup: CDR1 SEHNR, CDR2 FQNEAQ (reference sequence). Trimming removed 6 bases at V and 8 bases at J, with 10 bases between. CDR3 region: CASRVDREAFF. CDR3 bases: TGTGCCAGCAGAGTTGACAGGGAAGCTTTCTTT.

The chain links TRBV5-1 to TRBJ2-3; TRBD2 matches at 10 bases. Trimming took 2 bases from V and 5 from J; bases not matched to a gene: 2. The CDR3 runs to 14 residues. CDR1 is SGHRS and CDR2 is YFSETQ in the germline V gene. The CDR3 is CASSFLAGEDTQYF. The CDR3 region has the DNA TGCGCCAGCAGCTTCCTAGCGGGAGAAGATACGCAGTATTTT.

On this clone: Other DNA sequences within the sample encode an identical CDR3. In nucleotides, the CDR3 is TGTGCCAGTAGTATCGGGACAGGCAGCTACGAGCAGTACTTC. Amino acid sequence: CASSIGTGSYEQYF. V gene TRBV19 combines with J gene TRBJ2-7; TRBD1 matches 8 bases. After removal of 3 bases from V and 3 bases from J, the junction contained 4 bases not matched to a gene. Per germline, CDR1 LNHDA and CDR2 SQIVND (reference sequence). The CDR3 is made up of 14 amino acids.

V usage is TRBV5-5 and J usage is TRBJ2-1; TRBD2 matches 12 bases. Unmatched junction bases numbered 3, after V lost 0 bases and J lost 2 bases. Germline CDR1 and CDR2: SGHKS and YYEKEE (reference sequence). The CDR3 extends over 17 amino acids. Written as DNA, the CDR3 is TGTGCCAGCAGCTTGGCTAGCGGGAGGGCCCCCTACAATGAGCAGTTCTTC. The encoded protein is CASSLASGRAPYNEQFF.

This clone was detected only a few times. This chain uses TRBV19 with TRBJ2-2; 9 bases are a match to TRBD1. CDR1 and CDR2 (germline): LNHDA, SQIVND (reference sequence). V lost 2 bases, J lost 0 bases, and 7 bases stayed unmatched. The CDR3 is made up of 18 amino acids. CDR3 DNA sequence: TGTGCCAGTAGTATATTGTGGAGACAGGGGGCGAACACCGGGGAGCTGTTTTTT. This sequence encodes CASSILWRQGANTGELFF.

The chain combines TRBV27 with TRBJ2-7; 7 nucleotides agree with TRBD2. CDR3 size: 15 residues. After removal of 7 bases from V and 3 bases from J, the junction contained 12 bases not matched to a gene. CDR1 is MNHEY, CDR2 SMNVEV, per germline (reference sequence). The CDR3 spells CASKFSGLGLYEQYF. The DNA for the CDR3 is TGTGCCAGCAAGTTTAGCGGACTAGGACTCTACGAGCAGTACTTC.

This clone was seen a single time. The V gene is TRBV6-1, the J gene TRBJ2-1; the match to TRBD2 covers 8 bases. CDR1 and CDR2 (germline): MNHNS, SASEGT. J gave up 3 bases and V 0 bases, and 4 bases lay outside the gene matches. The CDR3 has 16 residues. For the CDR3, the DNA is TGTGCCAGCAGTGAAGCAACACTAGCGGTCTACAATGAGCAGTTCTTC. It encodes CASSEATLAVYNEQFF.

This chain connects TRBV4-2 to TRBJ1-1, with D uncertain. Trimming took 0 bases from V and 5 from J, leaving 10 bases between them. CDR1 is LGHNA, CDR2 YNFKEQ, per germline. CDR3 length equals 14 residues. The CDR3 DNA is TGTGCCAGCAGCCAAGATACTCACCGGACTGAAGCTTTCTTT. Protein: CASSQDTHRTEAFF.